Listed here are 21 T cell receptor beta chains from one sample, sequenced in a study of response to subunit inactivated influenza vaccine. TCRdb fed the RT-PCR reads into MiXCR, producing one record per CDR3 protein. The sample has 600,000 to 850,000 distinct CDR3 sequences; 14% are singletons. The sample in question was PBMCs from blood, obtained approximately 15 days before vaccination. The receptor set was obtained from a man in his fifties or sixties who received an inactivated influenza vaccine.

V is TRBV20-1 and J is TRBJ2-7; D is uncertain. Germline CDR1 and CDR2: DFQATT and SNEGSKA (reference sequence). V was shortened by 0 bases and J by 1 base, with 7 bases between the two germline ends. The CDR3 sequence is 13 residues long. CDR3 in amino acids: CSAREDPSYEQYF. As DNA, the CDR3 is TGCAGTGCTAGAGAGGACCCTTCCTACGAGCAGTACTTC.

This chain uses TRBV11-2 with TRBJ2-3, with 8 nucleotides matching TRBD1. The CDR3 is 16 amino acids. CDR1 is SGHAT and CDR2 is FQNNGV in the germline V gene. V lost 4 bases to trimming and J lost 2 bases; unmatched junction nucleotides: 8. DNA for the CDR3: TGTGCCAGCAGCTCGACAGGGGTCACCCACACAGATACGCAGTATTTT. This gives the protein CASSSTGVTHTDTQYF.

The chain recombines TRBV7-2 with TRBJ2-7, with 8 bases fitting TRBD2. CDR3 length equals 14 residues. After removal of 0 bases from V and 3 bases from J, the junction contained 1 base not matched to a gene. The germline V gene has CDR1 SGHTA and CDR2 FQGNSA. The CDR3 protein is CASSLALAGYEQYF. In nucleotides, the CDR3 is TGTGCCAGCAGCTTAGCTCTAGCGGGCTACGAGCAGTACTTC. The whole variable domain, filled in from reference TRBV7-2 and TRBJ2-7, reads GAGVSQSPSNKVTEKGKDVELRCDPISGHTALYWYRQSLGQGLEFLIYFQGNSAPDKSGLPSDRFSAERTGGSVSTLTIQRTQQEDSAVYLCASSLALAGYEQYFGPGTRLTVT.

The V and J genes are TRBV7-2 and TRBJ2-7; 9 nucleotides match TRBD1. Germline CDR1 is SGHTA and CDR2 is FQGNSA. With V trimmed by 5 bases and J by 3 bases, 5 bases remained unmatched. The CDR3 is 14 residues long. CDR3 DNA: TGTGCCAGCAGCAGGACAGGGGTAGGCTACGAGCAGTACTTC. It translates to CASSRTGVGYEQYF.

This clonotype has ten or more counts. For the CDR3, the DNA is TGTGCCAGCAGCTCCTACACCGGGGAGCTGTTTTTT. Translated, it gives CASSSYTGELFF. V is TRBV7-3 and J is TRBJ2-2, with D unclear. Germline assignment: CDR1 SGHTA and CDR2 FQGTGA. V lost 4 bases to trimming and J lost 3 bases, with 3 bases between them. CDR3 length: 12 residues.

The gene calls are TRBV15 and TRBJ2-6; D is ambiguous. Trimming shortened V by 5 bases and J by 4 bases, and 15 bases separated the two germline ends. The germline gives CDR1 LNHNV, CDR2 YYDKDF (reference sequence). This CDR3 region has 16 residues. As DNA, the CDR3 is TGTGCCACCAGCCCCAAAGGCTCGAGGGGGGCCAACGTCCTGACTTTC. Protein product: CATSPKGSRGANVLTF.

CDR3 residues: CASSFIRFSGRTTDTQYF. The CDR3 bases are TGCGCCAGCAGCTTTATTCGGTTTAGCGGGAGGACCACAGATACGCAGTATTTT. This rearrangement joins TRBV5-1 to TRBJ2-3, with TRBD2 matching 10 bases. The CDR3 spans 18 residues. The germline V gene has CDR1 SGHRS and CDR2 YFSETQ. V lost 2 bases and J lost 2; bases outside the gene matches: 11.

This clonotype was seen a few times. The rearrangement links TRBV6-2 or TRBV6-3 to TRBJ2-1, with 14 bases matching TRBD2. Germline loops: CDR1 MNHEY, CDR2 SVGEGT. The CDR3 loop spans 15 amino acids. V dropped 4 bases and J dropped 9; count of bases not matched to a gene: 5. DNA of the CDR3: TGTGCCAGCAGTTGGACTAGCGGGAGGATCCGTGAGCAGTTCTTC. It is translated as CASSWTSGRIREQFF.

The rearrangement uses TRBV4-3 and TRBJ2-1, with D maybe TRBD2 (5 bases). CDR1 is LGHNA, CDR2 YSLEER, per germline. V was clipped by 0 bases and J by 3 bases, with 12 bases between them. This CDR3 contains 16 residues. The CDR3 coding sequence is TGCGCCAGCAGCCAAGACCCTAGCAGTTACTACAATGAGCAGTTCTTC. As protein: CASSQDPSSYYNEQFF.

This clonotype appeared many times. V is TRBV5-5 and J is TRBJ2-7; TRBD1 matches at 7 bases. The CDR3 extends over 16 amino acids. After removal of 3 bases from V and 0 bases from J, the junction contained 9 bases not matched to a gene. Looked up from germline, CDR1 is SGHKS and CDR2 is YYEKEE (reference sequence). CDR3 DNA sequence: TGTGCCAGCAGCTGGGGGTGGGACAGCCCCTCCTACGAGCAGTACTTC. Its translation: CASSWGWDSPSYEQYF.

In its sample, this clonotype was seen a few times. The chain links TRBV12-3 or TRBV12-4 to TRBJ2-1; D is uncertain. Between the trimmed V and J ends, which lost 6 bases and 7 bases, there was a span of 16 bases. The CDR3 totals 14 residues. The chain's CDR3 is CASSPTGSGNEQFF. In DNA form, the CDR3 reads TGTGCCAGCAGCCCAACGGGTTCTGGGAATGAGCAGTTCTTC.

This clonotype was observed a handful of times. The chain employs TRBV7-9 and TRBJ2-1; D remains ambiguous. Germline V gene lookup returns CDR1 SEHNR and CDR2 FQNEAQ (reference sequence). The CDR3 extends over 13 amino acids. V was cut by 0 bases and J by 8 bases, with 8 bases left in between. The CDR3 protein is CASSLAASDEQFF. As DNA, the CDR3 is TGTGCCAGCAGCTTAGCGGCCAGCGATGAGCAGTTCTTC.

The chain uses TRBV10-3 and TRBJ1-2; D gene unclear. Trimming took off 0 bases at V and 2 bases at J, with 10 bases between the two ends. CDR1 is ENHRY, CDR2 SYGVKD, per germline. The CDR3 length is 15 residues. The CDR3 DNA follows: TGTGCCATCAGTGAGTCGTTAGCGGGGAACTATGGCTACACCTTC. Translated: CAISESLAGNYGYTF.

This chain connects TRBV12-3 or TRBV12-4 to TRBJ2-2, with 11 bases matching TRBD1. J was trimmed by 9 bases and V by 6 bases; bases with no gene match: 3. This CDR3 has 13 amino acids. The CDR3 spells CASSGQGAWELFF. The DNA of the CDR3 is TGTGCCAGCAGCGGACAGGGGGCCTGGGAGCTGTTTTTT.

This clonotype came up many times. The chain joins TRBV6-5 to TRBJ2-1; 11 bases line up with TRBD2. This CDR3 spans 15 amino acids. The ends lost 6 bases at V and 3 bases at J; junction bases unmatched: 4. Germline CDR1 is MNHEY and CDR2 is SVGAGI. The chain's CDR3 is CASSYGTSGYNEQFF. The CDR3 nucleotides read TGTGCCAGCAGCTACGGGACTAGCGGCTACAATGAGCAGTTCTTC.

This clonotype was detected ten times or more. The chain has TRBV6-1 and TRBJ2-7; the match to TRBD1 covers 8 bases. After removal of 5 bases from V and 2 bases from J, the junction contained 20 bases not matched to a gene. Germline CDR1 reads MNHNS; CDR2 reads SASEGT. The CDR3 spans 19 residues. The DNA for the CDR3 is TGTGCCAGCAGTCGCACCCGGCCGGGACAGGTACGCACTCCCTACGAGCAGTACTTC. Its protein product is CASSRTRPGQVRTPYEQYF.

J is TRBJ2-5 and V is TRBV29-1; D is uncertain. CDR1 and CDR2 from the germline V gene are SQVTM and ANQGSEA. Trimming took off 0 bases at V and 0 bases at J, with 14 bases between the two ends. This CDR3 is 16 amino acids long. The CDR3 is CSVEEGNTLYQETQYF. The CDR3 DNA reads TGCAGCGTTGAAGAGGGAAACACCTTGTACCAAGAGACCCAGTACTTC.

V gene TRBV19 combines with J gene TRBJ2-1, with 11 positions matching TRBD2. Germline assignment: CDR1 LNHDA and CDR2 SQIVND (reference sequence). This CDR3 is 16 amino acids long. Losses at the gene ends were 3 bases for V and 6 bases for J; bases not matched to a gene: 7. The CDR3 loop reads CASSILAGGVGNEQFF. CDR3 sequence (DNA): TGTGCCAGTAGTATTCTAGCGGGAGGTGTAGGCAATGAGCAGTTCTTC. Variable domain in full (rest from reference TRBV19 and TRBJ2-1): DGGITQSPKYLFRKEGQNVTLSCEQNLNHDAMYWYRQDPGQGLRLIYYSQIVNDFQKGDIAEGYSVSREKKESFPLTVTSAQKNPTAFYLCASSILAGGVGNEQFFGPGTRLTVL.

This clonotype appeared many times. The V gene is TRBV28, the J gene TRBJ2-7; 7 nucleotides agree with TRBD2. The trim removed 7 bases at V and 6 bases at J, leaving 18 bases unmatched. This CDR3 is 16 amino acids long. CDR1 MDHEN and CDR2 SYDVKM come from the germline V gene. CDR3 bases: TGTGCCAGCACCGGACTCGGGAGCGGGGAATTCCGCGAGCAGTACTTC. This sequence encodes CASTGLGSGEFREQYF.

This clonotype was detected only a few times. Here the CDR3 reads CASSLYKANVLTF. The DNA of the CDR3 is TGTGCCAGCAGTTTATATAAGGCCAACGTCCTGACTTTC. The chain employs TRBV27 and TRBJ2-6; no definite D call. The V end lost 1 base, the J end lost 6 bases, and 4 bases lay between the germline ends. Germline V CDR1 and CDR2: MNHEY, SMNVEV (reference sequence). The CDR3 sequence is 13 residues long.

The chain has TRBV29-1 and TRBJ2-1, with 9 bases aligning to TRBD2. CDR3 length: 14 amino acids. J lost 10 bases, V lost 6 bases, and 13 bases had no gene match. From germline, CDR1 is SQVTM and CDR2 ANQGSEA. CDR3 sequence reads: CSVNDGGRAGEQFF. The CDR3 DNA follows: TGCAGCGTCAATGACGGCGGGAGGGCAGGCGAGCAGTTCTTC.